Each of the 27 T cell receptor beta chains below was sequenced from the same sample in a study of blood T cell repertoires in COVID-19. The repertoire was sequenced with immunoSEQ multiplex PCR; TCRdb's copy has only in-frame clones and lacks some. In the table there are around 220,000 clones, 75% to 90% of which are singletons. The specimen sequenced was peripheral blood. These receptors were taken from a human donor in a cohort sampled during active COVID-19.

The chain carries TRBV6-1 and TRBJ2-5; TRBD2 aligns across 7 bases. Trimming at V came to 1 base and at J to 1 base, leaving 3 bases not matched to a gene. Per the germline V gene, CDR1 is MNHNS and CDR2 is SASEGT. The CDR3 extends over 15 amino acids. The CDR3, as DNA: TGTGCCAGCAGTGAAGGCCTAGCGGCCCAAGAGACCCAGTACTTC. Translation gives CASSEGLAAQETQYF.

This clone occurred a few times. The chain employs TRBV28 and TRBJ2-1, with TRBD1 matching over 9 bases. Per the germline V gene, CDR1 is MDHEN and CDR2 is SYDVKM. V shed 6 bases, J shed 4 bases, and the junction held 4 bases outside the gene matches. The CDR3 loop spans 14 amino acids. This chain's CDR3 is CASRGDRAYNEQFF. CDR3 DNA: TGTGCCAGCAGGGGGGACAGGGCTTACAATGAGCAGTTCTTC.

V usage is TRBV6-1 and J usage is TRBJ1-6; no definite D call. Germline values: CDR1 MNHNS, CDR2 SASEGT. This CDR3 spans 14 amino acids. V lost 2 bases to trimming and J lost 7 bases, with 9 bases between them. The CDR3 here is CASSEPVLNSPLHF. CDR3 DNA sequence: TGTGCCAGCAGTGAACCGGTTCTAAATTCACCCCTCCACTTT.

V usage is TRBV18 and J usage is TRBJ2-7, with TRBD2 matching over 8 bases. V was pared by 3 bases and J by 2 bases, with 3 bases of the junction left unmatched. Germline lookup yields CDR1 KGHSH and CDR2 LQKENI. The CDR3 has 14 amino acids. CDR3 amino acids: CASSPGTRAYEQYF. CDR3 DNA: TGTGCCAGCTCACCCGGGACTAGGGCCTACGAGCAGTACTTC.

The CDR3 region has the DNA TGTGCCAGTAGTATAGATCAGGTCTCACCCTATGGCTACACCTTC. This gives the protein CASSIDQVSPYGYTF. The chain uses TRBV19 and TRBJ1-2, with D uncertain. V gave up 0 bases and J gave up 4 bases, with 12 bases separating them. The germline V gene has CDR1 LNHDA and CDR2 SQIVND (reference sequence). The CDR3 is 15 residues long.

This clone came up a few times. The chain recombines TRBV27 with TRBJ1-6; D perhaps matches TRBD1 (5 bases). The V gene's germline CDR1 is MNHEY and CDR2 SMNVEV (reference sequence). V was shortened by 5 bases and J by 10 bases, with 15 bases between the two germline ends. The CDR3 covers 14 residues. The CDR3 loop is CASSLRETGSPLHF. The CDR3 DNA sequence: TGTGCCAGCAGTCTCAGGGAAACGGGCTCACCCCTCCACTTT.

The V and J genes are TRBV12-2 and TRBJ2-7; the DNA was not compared with TRBD2, the D call given in the table. TRBV12-2 is a pseudogene segment. The CDR3 has 17 residues. The CDR3 bases are TGTGCAAGTCGCTTAGCTCCCCCAGCATGGAGTCACTACGAGCAGTACTTC. It translates to CASRLAPPAWSHYEQYF.

This rearrangement joins TRBV6-2 or TRBV6-3 to TRBJ1-4, with D possibly TRBD1 on 6 matching bases. The CDR3 has 15 amino acids. V was shortened by 2 bases and J by 4 bases, with 11 bases between the two germline ends. Germline V gene data show CDR1 as MNHEY and CDR2 as SVGEGT. CDR3 protein: CASSYRQGRNEKLFF. The DNA of the CDR3 is TGTGCCAGCAGTTACCGGCAGGGGCGTAATGAAAAACTGTTTTTT.

The chain combines TRBV5-4 with TRBJ1-2, with TRBD1 identical over 7 bases. The germline V gene has CDR1 SGHNT and CDR2 YYREEE (reference sequence). V lost 6 bases and J lost 4; bases outside the gene matches: 12. There are 15 residues in the CDR3. In DNA form, the CDR3 reads TGTGCCAGCATCGAGGACCCGTACAGGGGCTATGGCTACACCTTC. Its protein is CASIEDPYRGYGYTF.

The chain couples TRBV9 to TRBJ2-5; 10 nucleotides agree with TRBD2. The CDR3 totals 16 residues. J lost 5 bases, V lost 0 bases, and 7 bases had no gene match. The germline gives CDR1 SGDLS, CDR2 YYNGEE. CDR3 sequence reads: CASSVGPSSGSETQYF. CDR3 in DNA: TGTGCCAGCAGCGTAGGACCATCTAGCGGGAGTGAGACCCAGTACTTC.

The chain carries TRBV28 and TRBJ2-7; D remains unclear. The V gene lost 4 bases and the J gene lost 5 bases, with 9 bases spanning the gap. CDR3 length: 12 residues. The germline V gene has CDR1 MDHEN and CDR2 SYDVKM. CDR3 bases: TGTGCCAGCAGTTCCCCAAGCGACGAGCAGTACTTC. Amino acid sequence: CASSSPSDEQYF. The full variable domain, with the rest looked up from reference TRBV28 and TRBJ2-7, is DVKVTQSSRYLVKRTGEKVFLECVQDMDHENMFWYRQDPGLGLRLIYFSYDVKMKEKGDIPEGYSVSREKKERFSLILESASTNQTSMYLCASSSPSDEQYFGPGTRLTVT.

The chain is built from TRBV4-1 and TRBJ2-2; 8 bases line up with TRBD2. CDR3 length: 15 amino acids. Germline values: CDR1 MGHRA, CDR2 YSYEKL. The J segment lost 5 bases and the V segment lost 6 bases, leaving 8 bases of the junction unmatched. This CDR3 reads CASRRSGSRTGELFF. The CDR3, as DNA: TGCGCCAGCAGACGCAGCGGGAGCAGAACCGGGGAGCTGTTTTTT.

The table lists this clone with a few counts. One junction end disagrees with the germline gene, perhaps due to a read error. The chain uses TRBV7-3 and TRBJ1-1; no clear D gene. Germline values: CDR1 SGHTA, CDR2 FQGTGA. CDR3 length: 14 amino acids. The CDR3 sequence: CASSMFVMNSEAFF. For the CDR3, the DNA is TGTGCCAGCAGCATGTTCGTTATGAACTCTGAAGCTTTCTTT.

The CDR3 spells CASSPDRVLSNQPQHF. The CDR3 region has the DNA TGTGCCAGCAGTCCGGACAGGGTTCTTAGCAATCAGCCCCAGCATTTT. J is TRBJ1-5 and V is TRBV27; 8 nucleotides align to TRBD1. With 5 bases clipped from V and 0 bases from J, the junction kept 6 bases outside the gene matches. The CDR3 contains 16 residues. From germline, CDR1 is MNHEY and CDR2 SMNVEV (reference sequence).

This sequence joins TRBV5-6 and TRBJ2-3; 12 bases map to TRBD2. The CDR3 extends over 17 amino acids. Trimming at V came to 0 bases and at J to 4 bases, leaving 6 bases not matched to a gene. Germline values: CDR1 SGHDT, CDR2 YYEEEE. DNA for the CDR3: TGTGCCAGCAGCTTGGCCGGTTCTAGCGGGAGGGCAGATACGCAGTATTTT. It codes for CASSLAGSSGRADTQYF. Drawing the rest from reference TRBV5-6 and TRBJ2-3, the complete variable domain is DAGVTQSPTHLIKTRGQQVTLRCSPKSGHDTVSWYQQALGQGPQFIFQYYEEEERQRGNFPDRFSGHQFPNYSSELNVNALLLGDSALYLCASSLAGSSGRADTQYFGPGTRLTVL.

This clone was seen just once. This sequence joins TRBV9 and TRBJ2-3; weak D call: TRBD2 (5 bases). The CDR3 is 15 amino acids. The ends were cut back, 0 bases at V and 2 bases at J, with 10 bases in the middle. Germline CDR1 and CDR2: SGDLS and YYNGEE. This chain's CDR3 is CASSVEKRSTDTQYF. CDR3 bases: TGTGCCAGCAGCGTAGAAAAGCGGTCCACAGATACGCAGTATTTT.

The chain is built from TRBV6-2 or TRBV6-3 and TRBJ2-7, with 8 bases that match TRBD1. CDR1 and CDR2 from the germline V gene are MNHEY and SVGEGT. Trimming took 4 bases from V and 3 from J; bases not matched to a gene: 8. The CDR3 consists of 15 residues. For the CDR3, the DNA is TGTGCCAGCAGTTTCTCGACAGGGGCGTACTACGAGCAGTACTTC. This gives the protein CASSFSTGAYYEQYF.

In regard to this clone: This same CDR3 is encoded by further DNA sequences in the sample. The chain employs TRBV19 and TRBJ1-1; D not certain. This CDR3 is 13 amino acids long. Germline V gives CDR1 LNHDA, CDR2 SQIVND (reference sequence). The V gene lost 5 bases and the J gene lost 4 bases, with 11 bases spanning the gap. CDR3 protein: CASSLGRRTEAFF. The CDR3 bases are TGTGCCAGTAGTCTGGGGAGGCGCACTGAAGCTTTCTTT.

The CDR3 region is CASIADGRSGNTIYF. The CDR3 DNA reads as TGTGCCAGCATCGCCGACGGGAGATCTGGAAACACCATATATTTT. The V gene is TRBV7-9, the J gene TRBJ1-3, with no clear D. The CDR3 contains 15 residues. Germline lookup yields CDR1 SEHNR and CDR2 FQNEAQ (reference sequence). Deletions cut 7 bases from V and 1 base from J, with 14 bases between.

This clone came up once. The chain combines TRBV28 with TRBJ1-3; D not resolved. Germline CDR1 reads MDHEN; CDR2 reads SYDVKM. Deletions cut 6 bases from V and 4 bases from J, with 10 bases between. There are 13 residues in the CDR3. CDR3 amino acids: CASRPGGGNTIYF. In nucleotides, the CDR3 is TGTGCCAGCAGGCCCGGCGGAGGAAACACCATATATTTT.

This chain uses TRBV19 with TRBJ1-5, with D tentatively TRBD1 (5 bases). This CDR3 has 15 residues. The ends were cut back, 3 bases at V and 1 base at J, with 10 bases in the middle. CDR1 LNHDA and CDR2 SQIVND come from the germline V gene (reference sequence). The CDR3 DNA reads TGTGCCAGTAGTATGGCTGGGGGGAGCAATCAGCCCCAGCATTTT. Translated, it gives CASSMAGGSNQPQHF.

V gene TRBV6-6 combines with J gene TRBJ1-1; TRBD1 agrees at 9 bases. The CDR3 is 14 amino acids. Looked up from germline, CDR1 is MNHNY and CDR2 is SVGAGI (reference sequence). Trimming at V came to 2 bases and at J to 4 bases, leaving 2 bases not matched to a gene. The chain's CDR3 is CASSYADRGTEAFF. The CDR3 nucleotides read TGTGCCAGCAGTTACGCGGACAGGGGCACTGAAGCTTTCTTT.

This clone showed up just once. The chain joins TRBV11-3 to TRBJ1-1; D unresolved. Trimming stripped 1 base from V and 1 base from J, with 10 bases between. This CDR3 spans 15 amino acids. The V gene's germline CDR1 is SGHNT and CDR2 YENEEA. CDR3 in DNA: TGTGCCAGCAGCTTAGGGCGCGGAAAGAACACTGAAGCTTTCTTT. Encoded protein: CASSLGRGKNTEAFF.

The V and J genes are TRBV4-2 and TRBJ2-2; D is uncertain. The CDR3 length is 13 residues. Germline CDR1 reads LGHNA; CDR2 reads YNFKEQ. V lost 2 bases and J lost 7, with 8 bases in between. The CDR3 is CASSQLVSGELFF. Written as DNA, the CDR3 is TGTGCCAGCAGCCAACTCGTGAGCGGGGAGCTGTTTTTT.

The chain is built from TRBV14 and TRBJ2-3, with TRBD2 matching over 13 bases. The CDR3 extends over 17 amino acids. The trim removed 4 bases at V and 3 bases at J, leaving 7 bases unmatched. Per germline, CDR1 SGHDN and CDR2 FVKESK. CDR3 amino acids: CASSPYTSGRGTDTQYF. CDR3 nucleotide sequence: TGTGCCAGCAGCCCTTATACTAGCGGGAGGGGAACAGATACGCAGTATTTT.

The chain links TRBV5-5 to TRBJ2-7; 8 bases are a match to TRBD1. This CDR3 comprises 14 residues. V was clipped by 4 bases and J by 4 bases; unmatched bases: 7. CDR1 is SGHKS, CDR2 YYEKEE, per germline (reference sequence). The CDR3 region has the DNA TGTGCCAGCAGCCCCGGGACAGGAGATTACGAGCAGTACTTC. Translated: CASSPGTGDYEQYF.

The V and J genes are TRBV12-3 or TRBV12-4 and TRBJ2-7; no reliable D call. V gave up 2 bases and J gave up 0 bases, with 5 bases separating them. The CDR3 spans 13 residues. CDR3 protein: CASSLKSSYEQYF. The CDR3 region has the DNA TGTGCCAGCAGTTTAAAGAGCTCCTACGAGCAGTACTTC.